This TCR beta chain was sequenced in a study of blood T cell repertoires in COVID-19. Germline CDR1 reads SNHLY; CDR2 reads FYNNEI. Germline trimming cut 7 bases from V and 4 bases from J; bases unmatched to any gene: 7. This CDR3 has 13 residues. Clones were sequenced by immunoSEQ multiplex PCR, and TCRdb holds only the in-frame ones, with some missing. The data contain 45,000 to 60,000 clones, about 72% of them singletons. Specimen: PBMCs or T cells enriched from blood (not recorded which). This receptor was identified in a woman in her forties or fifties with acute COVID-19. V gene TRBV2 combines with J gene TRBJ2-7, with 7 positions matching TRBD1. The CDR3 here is CASNRGQAYEQYF. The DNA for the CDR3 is TGTGCCAGCAACCGAGGACAGGCTTACGAGCAGTACTTC.